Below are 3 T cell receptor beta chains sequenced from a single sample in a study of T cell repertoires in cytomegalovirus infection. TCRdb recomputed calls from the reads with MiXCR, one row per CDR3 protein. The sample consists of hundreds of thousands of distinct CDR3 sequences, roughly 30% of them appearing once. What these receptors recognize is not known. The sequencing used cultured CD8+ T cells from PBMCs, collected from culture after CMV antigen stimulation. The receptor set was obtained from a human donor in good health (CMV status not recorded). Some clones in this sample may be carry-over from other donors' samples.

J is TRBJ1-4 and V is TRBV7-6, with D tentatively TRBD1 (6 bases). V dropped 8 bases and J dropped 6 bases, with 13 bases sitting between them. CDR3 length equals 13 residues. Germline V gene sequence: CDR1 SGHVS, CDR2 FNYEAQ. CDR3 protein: CASGPDSYEKLFF. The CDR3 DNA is TGTGCCAGCGGACCGGACAGCTATGAAAAACTGTTTTTT.

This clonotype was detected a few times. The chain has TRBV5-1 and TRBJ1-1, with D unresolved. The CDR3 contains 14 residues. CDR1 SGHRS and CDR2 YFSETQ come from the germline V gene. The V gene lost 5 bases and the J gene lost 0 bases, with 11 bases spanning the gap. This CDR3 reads CASRSTTLNTEAFF. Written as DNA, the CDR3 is TGCGCCAGCAGGTCGACTACATTGAACACTGAAGCTTTCTTT.

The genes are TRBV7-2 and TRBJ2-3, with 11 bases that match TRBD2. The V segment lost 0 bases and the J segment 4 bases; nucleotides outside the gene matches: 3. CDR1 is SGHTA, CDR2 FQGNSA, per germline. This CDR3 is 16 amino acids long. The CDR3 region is CASSLAGTSGSDTQYF. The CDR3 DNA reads TGTGCCAGCAGCTTAGCCGGGACTAGCGGCTCAGATACGCAGTATTTT.